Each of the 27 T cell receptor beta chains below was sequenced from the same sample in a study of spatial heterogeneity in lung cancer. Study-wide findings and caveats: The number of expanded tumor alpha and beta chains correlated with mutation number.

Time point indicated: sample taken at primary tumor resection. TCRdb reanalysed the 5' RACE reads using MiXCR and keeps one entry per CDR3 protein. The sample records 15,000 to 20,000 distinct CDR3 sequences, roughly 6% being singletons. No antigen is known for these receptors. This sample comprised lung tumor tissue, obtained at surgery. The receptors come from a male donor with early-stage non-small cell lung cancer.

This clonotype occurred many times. Written as DNA, the CDR3 is TGCAGTGCTAGAGAGGCCGTCTTGGACGAGCAGTACTTC. It encodes CSAREAVLDEQYF. The chain joins TRBV20-1 to TRBJ2-7; D is ambiguous. Trimming pared 0 bases from V and 5 bases from J, leaving 11 bases between. This CDR3 comprises 13 residues. Germline V CDR1 and CDR2: DFQATT, SNEGSKA (reference sequence).

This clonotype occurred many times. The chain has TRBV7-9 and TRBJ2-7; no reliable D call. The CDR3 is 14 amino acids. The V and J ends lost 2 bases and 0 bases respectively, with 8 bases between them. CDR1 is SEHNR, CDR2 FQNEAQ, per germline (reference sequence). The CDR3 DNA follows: TGTGCCAGCAGCTTAAGAGGCTTCTCCTACGAGCAGTACTTC. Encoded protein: CASSLRGFSYEQYF.

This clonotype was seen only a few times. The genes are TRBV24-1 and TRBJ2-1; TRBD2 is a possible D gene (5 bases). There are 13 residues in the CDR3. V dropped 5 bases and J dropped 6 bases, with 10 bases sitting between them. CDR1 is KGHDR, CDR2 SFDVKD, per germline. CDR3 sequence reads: CATSGSGVNEQFF. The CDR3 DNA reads TGTGCCACCAGTGGGTCCGGGGTCAATGAGCAGTTCTTC.

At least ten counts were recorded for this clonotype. CDR3 DNA sequence: TGTGCCATCAGTCAGACTGTCATAGGAAATGAGCAGTTCTTC. Translation gives CAISQTVIGNEQFF. V gene TRBV10-3 combines with J gene TRBJ2-1; D remains unclear. V gave up 5 bases and J gave up 7 bases, with 15 bases separating them. The germline V gene encodes CDR1 ENHRY and CDR2 SYGVKD. The CDR3 runs to 14 residues.

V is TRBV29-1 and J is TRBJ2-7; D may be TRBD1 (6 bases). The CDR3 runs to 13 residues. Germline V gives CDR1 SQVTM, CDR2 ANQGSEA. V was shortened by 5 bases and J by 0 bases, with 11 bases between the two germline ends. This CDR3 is CSVTTGSSYEQYF. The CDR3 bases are TGCAGCGTTACGACAGGAAGCTCCTACGAGCAGTACTTC.

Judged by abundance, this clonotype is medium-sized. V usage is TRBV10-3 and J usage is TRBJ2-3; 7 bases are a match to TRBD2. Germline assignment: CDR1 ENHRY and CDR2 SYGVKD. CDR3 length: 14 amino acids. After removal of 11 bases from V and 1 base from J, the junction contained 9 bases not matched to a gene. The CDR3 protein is CAAEPGLGTDTQYF. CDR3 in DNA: TGTGCCGCAGAACCTGGACTAGGCACAGATACGCAGTATTTT.

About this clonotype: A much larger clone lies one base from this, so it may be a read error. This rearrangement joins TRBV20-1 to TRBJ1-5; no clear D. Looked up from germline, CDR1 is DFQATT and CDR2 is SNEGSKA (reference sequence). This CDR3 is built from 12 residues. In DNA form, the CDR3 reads TGCAGTGCTAGAGAGAGCAATCAGCCCCGGCATTTT. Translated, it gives CSARESNQPRHF.

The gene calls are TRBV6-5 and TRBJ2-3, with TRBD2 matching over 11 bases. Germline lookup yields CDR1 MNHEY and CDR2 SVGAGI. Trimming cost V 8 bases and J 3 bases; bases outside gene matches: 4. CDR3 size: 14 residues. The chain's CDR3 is CASRASGGTDTQYF. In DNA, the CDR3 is TGTGCCAGCCGAGCTAGCGGGGGGACAGATACGCAGTATTTT.

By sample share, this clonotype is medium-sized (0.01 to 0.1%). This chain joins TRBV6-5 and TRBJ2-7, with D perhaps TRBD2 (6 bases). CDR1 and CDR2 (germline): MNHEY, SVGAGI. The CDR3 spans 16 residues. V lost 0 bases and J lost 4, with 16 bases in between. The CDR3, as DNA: TGTGCCAGCAGTTACTCCGAGGCGGGGCTCAAGTACGAGCAGTACTTC. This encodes CASSYSEAGLKYEQYF.

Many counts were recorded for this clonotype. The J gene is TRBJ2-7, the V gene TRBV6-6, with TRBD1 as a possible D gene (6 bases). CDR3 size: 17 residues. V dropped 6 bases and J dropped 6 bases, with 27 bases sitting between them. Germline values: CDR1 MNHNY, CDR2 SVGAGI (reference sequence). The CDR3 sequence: CASSPPAAGPQGREQYF. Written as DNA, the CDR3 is TGTGCCAGCAGCCCCCCTGCGGCGGGCCCTCAGGGGCGCGAGCAGTACTTC.

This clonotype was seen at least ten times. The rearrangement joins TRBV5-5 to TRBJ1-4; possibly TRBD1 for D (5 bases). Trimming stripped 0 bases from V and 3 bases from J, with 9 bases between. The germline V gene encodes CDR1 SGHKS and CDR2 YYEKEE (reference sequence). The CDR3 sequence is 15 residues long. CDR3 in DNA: TGTGCCAGCAGCTTGGATCCAGGGCCTAATGAAAAACTGTTTTTT. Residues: CASSLDPGPNEKLFF.

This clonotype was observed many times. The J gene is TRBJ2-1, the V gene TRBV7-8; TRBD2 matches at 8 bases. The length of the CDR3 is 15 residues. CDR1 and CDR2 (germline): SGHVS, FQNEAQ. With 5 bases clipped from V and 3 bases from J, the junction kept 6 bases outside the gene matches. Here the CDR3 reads CASSPGGQGYNEQFF. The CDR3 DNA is TGTGCCAGCAGCCCGGGGGGGCAGGGCTACAATGAGCAGTTCTTC.

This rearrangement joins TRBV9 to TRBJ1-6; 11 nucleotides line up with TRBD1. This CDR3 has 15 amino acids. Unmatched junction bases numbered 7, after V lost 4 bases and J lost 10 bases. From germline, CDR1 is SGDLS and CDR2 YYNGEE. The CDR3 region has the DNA TGTGCCAGCAGCTCGCGGGACAGGGGGTTCTCACCCCTCCACTTT. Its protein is CASSSRDRGFSPLHF.

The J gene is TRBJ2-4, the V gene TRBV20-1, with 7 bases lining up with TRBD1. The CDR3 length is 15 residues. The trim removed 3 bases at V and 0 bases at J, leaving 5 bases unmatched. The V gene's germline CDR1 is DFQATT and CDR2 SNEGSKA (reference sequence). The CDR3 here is CSARDDREAKNIQYF. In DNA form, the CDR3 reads TGCAGTGCTAGGGATGACAGGGAAGCCAAAAACATTCAGTACTTC.

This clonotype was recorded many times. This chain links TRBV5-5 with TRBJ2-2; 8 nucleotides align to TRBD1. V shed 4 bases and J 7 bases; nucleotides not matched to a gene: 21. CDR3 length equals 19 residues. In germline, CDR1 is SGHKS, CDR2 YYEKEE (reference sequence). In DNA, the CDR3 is TGTGCCAGCAGCGGAGGACAAACTCGGACAGGGAGTCTCGTCGGGGAGCTGTTTTTT. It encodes CASSGGQTRTGSLVGELFF.

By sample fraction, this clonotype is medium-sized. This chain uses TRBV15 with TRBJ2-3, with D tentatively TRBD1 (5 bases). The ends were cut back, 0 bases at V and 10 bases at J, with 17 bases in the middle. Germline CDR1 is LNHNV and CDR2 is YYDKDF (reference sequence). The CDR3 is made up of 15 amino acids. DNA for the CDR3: TGTGCCACCAGCAGAGATCTCGAGACAGCTTTCCCGCAGTATTTT. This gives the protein CATSRDLETAFPQYF.

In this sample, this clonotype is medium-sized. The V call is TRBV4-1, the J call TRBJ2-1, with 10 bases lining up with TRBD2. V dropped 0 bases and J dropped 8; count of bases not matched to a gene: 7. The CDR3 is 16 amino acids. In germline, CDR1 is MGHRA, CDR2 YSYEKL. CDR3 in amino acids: CASSQDGSGRVDEQFF. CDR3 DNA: TGCGCCAGCAGCCAAGATGGAAGCGGGAGGGTGGATGAGCAGTTCTTC.

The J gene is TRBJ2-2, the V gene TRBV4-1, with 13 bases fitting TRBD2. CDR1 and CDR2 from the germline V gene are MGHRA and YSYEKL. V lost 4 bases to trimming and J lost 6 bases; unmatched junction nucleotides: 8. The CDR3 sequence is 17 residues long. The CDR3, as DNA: TGCGCCAGCAGCCCTACTAGCGGGAGGGCCAGCGCCGGGGAGCTGTTTTTT. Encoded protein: CASSPTSGRASAGELFF.

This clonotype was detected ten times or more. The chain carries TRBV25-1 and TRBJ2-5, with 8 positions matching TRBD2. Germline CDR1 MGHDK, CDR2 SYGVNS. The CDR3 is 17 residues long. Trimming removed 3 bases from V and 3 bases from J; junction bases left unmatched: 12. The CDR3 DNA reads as TGTGCCAGCAGTGAGAGATGGAGCGGGAGAGGGGAAGAGACCCAGTACTTC. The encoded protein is CASSERWSGRGEETQYF.

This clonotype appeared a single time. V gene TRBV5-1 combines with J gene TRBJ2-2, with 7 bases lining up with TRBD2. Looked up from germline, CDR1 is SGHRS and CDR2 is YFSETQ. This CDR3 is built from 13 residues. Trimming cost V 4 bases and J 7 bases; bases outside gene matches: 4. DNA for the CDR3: TGCGCCAGCAGCGGGGAGGGCCACGGGGAGCTGTTTTTT. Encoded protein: CASSGEGHGELFF.

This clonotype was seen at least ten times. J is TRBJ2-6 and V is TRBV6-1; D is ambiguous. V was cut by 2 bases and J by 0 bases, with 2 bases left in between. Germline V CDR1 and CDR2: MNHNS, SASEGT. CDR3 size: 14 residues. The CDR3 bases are TGTGCCAGCAGTGAATTCTCTGGGGCCAACGTCCTGACTTTC. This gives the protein CASSEFSGANVLTF.

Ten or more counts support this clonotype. The CDR3 loop reads CASSFTRGAKQETQYF. CDR3 nucleotide sequence: TGTGCCAGCAGCTTCACGCGGGGGGCAAAACAAGAGACCCAGTACTTC. The chain couples TRBV7-2 to TRBJ2-5, with 8 bases that match TRBD2. Trimming at V came to 3 bases and at J to 2 bases, leaving 8 bases not matched to a gene. This CDR3 comprises 16 residues. Germline V gene lookup returns CDR1 SGHTA and CDR2 FQGNSA.

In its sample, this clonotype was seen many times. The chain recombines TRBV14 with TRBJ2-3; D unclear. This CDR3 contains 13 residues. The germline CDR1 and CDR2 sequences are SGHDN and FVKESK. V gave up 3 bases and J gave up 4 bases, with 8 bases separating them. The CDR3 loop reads CASSQGIADTQYF. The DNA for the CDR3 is TGTGCCAGCAGCCAGGGAATTGCAGATACGCAGTATTTT.

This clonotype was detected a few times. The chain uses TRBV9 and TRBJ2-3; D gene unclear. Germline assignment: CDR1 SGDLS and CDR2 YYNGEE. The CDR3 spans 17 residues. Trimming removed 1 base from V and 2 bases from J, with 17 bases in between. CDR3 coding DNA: TGTGCCAGCAGCGTATCCCGAGCCAACACCAACACAGATACGCAGTATTTT. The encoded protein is CASSVSRANTNTDTQYF.

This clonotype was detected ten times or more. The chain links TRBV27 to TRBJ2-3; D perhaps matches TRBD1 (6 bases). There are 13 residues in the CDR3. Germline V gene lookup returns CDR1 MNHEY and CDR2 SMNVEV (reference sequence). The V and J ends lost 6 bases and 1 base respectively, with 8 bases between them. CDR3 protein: CASSRQGTDTQYF. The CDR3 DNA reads TGTGCCAGCAGCAGACAGGGCACAGATACGCAGTATTTT.

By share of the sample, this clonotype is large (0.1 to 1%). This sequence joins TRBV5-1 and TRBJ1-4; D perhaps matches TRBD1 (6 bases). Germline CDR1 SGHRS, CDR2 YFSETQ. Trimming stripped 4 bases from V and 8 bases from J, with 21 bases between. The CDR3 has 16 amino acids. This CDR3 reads CASSHNPEGVVEKLFF. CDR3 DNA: TGCGCCAGCAGCCATAACCCGGAGGGGGTTGTGGAAAAACTGTTTTTT.

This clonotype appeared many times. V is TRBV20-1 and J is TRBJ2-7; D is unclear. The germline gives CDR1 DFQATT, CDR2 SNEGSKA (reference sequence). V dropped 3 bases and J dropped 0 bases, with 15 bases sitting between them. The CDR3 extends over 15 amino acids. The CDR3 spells CSASSRATVSYEQYF. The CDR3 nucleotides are TGCAGTGCTAGTTCTAGGGCTACAGTCTCCTACGAGCAGTACTTC.